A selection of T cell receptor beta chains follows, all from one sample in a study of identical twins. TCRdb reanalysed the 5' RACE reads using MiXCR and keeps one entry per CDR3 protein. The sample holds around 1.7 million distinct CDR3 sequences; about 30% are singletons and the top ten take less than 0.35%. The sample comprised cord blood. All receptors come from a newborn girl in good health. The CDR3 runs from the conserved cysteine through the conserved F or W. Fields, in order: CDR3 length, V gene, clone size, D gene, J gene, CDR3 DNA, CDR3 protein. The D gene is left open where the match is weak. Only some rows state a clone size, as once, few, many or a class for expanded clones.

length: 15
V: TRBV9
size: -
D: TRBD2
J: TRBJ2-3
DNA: TGTGCCAGCAGCGTAGCTACTAGCGTTTCAGATACGCAGTATTTT
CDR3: CASSVATSVSDTQYF

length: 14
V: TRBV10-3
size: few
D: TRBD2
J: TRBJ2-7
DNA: TGTGCCATCAGTGTTGGGACTAGCGTCCACGAGCAGTACTTC
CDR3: CAISVGTSVHEQYF

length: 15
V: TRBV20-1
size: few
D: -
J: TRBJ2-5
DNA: TGCAGTGCTAGAGTTAGCACGACTCGGCAAGAGACCCAGTACTTC
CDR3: CSARVSTTRQETQYF

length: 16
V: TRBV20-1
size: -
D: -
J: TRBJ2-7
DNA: TGCAGTGCTAGAGAGTACGGGGGACTCGCCCGCTACGAGCAGTACTTC
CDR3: CSAREYGGLARYEQYF

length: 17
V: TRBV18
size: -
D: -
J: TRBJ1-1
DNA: TGTGCCAGCTCACCCTCCTCCCAGGGGAGCACGAACACTGAAGCTTTCTTT
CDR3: CASSPSSQGSTNTEAFF

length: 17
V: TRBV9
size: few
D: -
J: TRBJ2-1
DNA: TGTGCCAGCAGCCTCCAGGGTGAGGGGGTGCCCTACAATGAGCAGTTCTTC
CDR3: CASSLQGEGVPYNEQFF

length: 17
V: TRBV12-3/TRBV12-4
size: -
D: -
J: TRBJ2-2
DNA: TGTGCCAGCAGCTTGGTCAACGGGGTTACGGACACCGGGGAGCTGTTTTTT
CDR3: CASSLVNGVTDTGELFF

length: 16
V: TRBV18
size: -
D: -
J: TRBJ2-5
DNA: TGTGCCAGCTCACCACTTCCCTGGGGAGATAAAGAGACCCAGTACTTC
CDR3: CASSPLPWGDKETQYF

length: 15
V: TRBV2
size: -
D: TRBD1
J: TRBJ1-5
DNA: TGTGCCAGCAGTTCCGGGACAGGGGGGGTATTGCCCCAGCATTTT
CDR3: CASSSGTGGVLPQHF

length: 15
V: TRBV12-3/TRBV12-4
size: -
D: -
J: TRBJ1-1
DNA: TGTGCCAGCAGTTTGGCCCGCAGGGCGGACACTGAAGCTTTCTTT
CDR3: CASSLARRADTEAFF

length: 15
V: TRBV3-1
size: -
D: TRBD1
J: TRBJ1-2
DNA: TGTGCCAGCAGCCAAAACCCCGGGACAGACTATGGCTACACCTTC
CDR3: CASSQNPGTDYGYTF

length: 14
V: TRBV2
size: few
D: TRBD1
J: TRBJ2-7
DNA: TGTGCCAGCAGTGATGGGACAGGGAAGCGCGAGCAGTACTTC
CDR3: CASSDGTGKREQYF

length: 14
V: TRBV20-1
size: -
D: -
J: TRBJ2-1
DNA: TGCAGTGCTAGTTCAGGGCCCGTTGATAGTGAGCAGTTCTTC
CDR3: CSASSGPVDSEQFF

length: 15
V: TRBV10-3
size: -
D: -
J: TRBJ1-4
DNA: TGTGCCGTCAGTGACAGCCCTGCAACTAATGAAAAACTGTTTTTT
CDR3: CAVSDSPATNEKLFF

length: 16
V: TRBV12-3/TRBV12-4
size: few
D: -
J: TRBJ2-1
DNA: TGTGCCAGCGGGTTCCTAGAGGGGCATGGCGGAATTGAGCAGTTCTTC
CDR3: CASGFLEGHGGIEQFF

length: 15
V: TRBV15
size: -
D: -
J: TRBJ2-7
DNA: TGTGCCACCAGCAGAGAAGGGATTGCATCCTACGAGCAGTACTTC
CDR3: CATSREGIASYEQYF

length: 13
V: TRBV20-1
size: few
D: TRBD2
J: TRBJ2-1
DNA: TGCAGTGCCCCCTTGACTAGCGGAGGGAACCAGTTCTTC
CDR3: CSAPLTSGGNQFF

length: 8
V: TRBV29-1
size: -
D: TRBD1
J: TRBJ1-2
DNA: TGCAGCGAAGGGGGCGACACCTTC
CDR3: CSEGGDTF

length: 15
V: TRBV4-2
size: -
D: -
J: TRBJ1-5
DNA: TGTGCCAGCAGCCAAGATCCCAGGCCCAATCAGCCCCAGCATTTT
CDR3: CASSQDPRPNQPQHF

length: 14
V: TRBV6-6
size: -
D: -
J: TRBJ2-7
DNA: TGTGCCAGCAGTTACTCGTGGCAGGGGAGCGAGCAGTACTTC
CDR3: CASSYSWQGSEQYF

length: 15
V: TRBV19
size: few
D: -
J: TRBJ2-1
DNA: TGTGCCAGTACGAGGGACGGGGGCGGCGTCGTGGAGCAGTTCTTC
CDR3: CASTRDGGGVVEQFF

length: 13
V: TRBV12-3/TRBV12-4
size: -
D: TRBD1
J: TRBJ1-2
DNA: TGTGCCAGCAGTTTACTGACAGGGAAGGGCTACACCTTC
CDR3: CASSLLTGKGYTF

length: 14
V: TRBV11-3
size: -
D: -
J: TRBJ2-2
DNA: TGTGCCAGCAGCCGGCTTAGGGGTACCGGGGAGCTGTTTTTT
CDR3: CASSRLRGTGELFF

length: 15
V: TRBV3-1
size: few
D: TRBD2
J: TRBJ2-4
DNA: TGTGCCAGCAGCCAGCTAGCGGAAGCCAAAAACATTCAGTACTTC
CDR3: CASSQLAEAKNIQYF

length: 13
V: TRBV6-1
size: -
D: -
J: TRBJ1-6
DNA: TGTGCCAGCAGTGTAGGACCCGATTCACCCCTCCACTTT
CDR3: CASSVGPDSPLHF

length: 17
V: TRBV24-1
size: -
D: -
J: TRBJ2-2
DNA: TGTGCCACCAGTGATTTCGGGGCAGCGTGGGACACCGGGGAGCTGTTTTTT
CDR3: CATSDFGAAWDTGELFF

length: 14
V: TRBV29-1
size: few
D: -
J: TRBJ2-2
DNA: TGCAGCGTTGAGGGCGTACGGGGCACCGGGGAGCTGTTTTTT
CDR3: CSVEGVRGTGELFF

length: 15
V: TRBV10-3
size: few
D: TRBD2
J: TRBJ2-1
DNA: TGTGCCATCAGTCTAGCGGGGGGGTTTTCAAATGAGCAGTTCTTC
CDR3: CAISLAGGFSNEQFF

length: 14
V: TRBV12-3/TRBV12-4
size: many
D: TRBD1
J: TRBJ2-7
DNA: TGTGCCAGCAGTCGACAGGGGGTAACCTACGAGCAGTACTTC
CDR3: CASSRQGVTYEQYF

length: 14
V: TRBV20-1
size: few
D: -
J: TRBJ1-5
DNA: TGCAGTGCTAGAGATCTACGGGGGGCACAGCCCCAGCATTTT
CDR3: CSARDLRGAQPQHF

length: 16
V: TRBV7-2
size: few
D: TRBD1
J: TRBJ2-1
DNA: TGTGCCAGCAGCCTTAAACCGGGACAGGGGTACAATGAGCAGTTCTTC
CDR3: CASSLKPGQGYNEQFF

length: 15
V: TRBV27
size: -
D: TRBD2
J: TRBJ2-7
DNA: TGTGCCAGCAGCCTAATAGCGGGGGGTCACTACGAGCAGTACTTC
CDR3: CASSLIAGGHYEQYF

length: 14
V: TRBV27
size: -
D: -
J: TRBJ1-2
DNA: TGTGCCAGCAGTTTCGGGTCAGTAAACTATGGCTACACCTTC
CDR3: CASSFGSVNYGYTF

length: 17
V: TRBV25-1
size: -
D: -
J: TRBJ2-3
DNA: TGTGCCAGCAGTGAAGGGGGGACAGTTACTTACACAGATACGCAGTATTTT
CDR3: CASSEGGTVTYTDTQYF

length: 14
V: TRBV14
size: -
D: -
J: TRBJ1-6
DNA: TGTGCCAGCAGCCAAGATATGGGGGGGTCACCCCTCCACTTT
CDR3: CASSQDMGGSPLHF

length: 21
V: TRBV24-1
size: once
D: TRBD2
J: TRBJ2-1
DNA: TGTGCCACCAGTGATCTAGAAGCTGGACAGGGAGGACTAGCGGGCTACAATGAGCAGTTCTTC
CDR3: CATSDLEAGQGGLAGYNEQFF

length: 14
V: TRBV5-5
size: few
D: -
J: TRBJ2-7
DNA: TGTGCCAGCAGCTTGTACATCAGGGGTGTTGAGCAGTACTTC
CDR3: CASSLYIRGVEQYF

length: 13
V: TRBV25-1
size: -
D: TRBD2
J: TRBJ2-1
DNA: TGTGCCAGCAGTGGGCTAGCGGGAACTGAGCAGTTCTTC
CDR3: CASSGLAGTEQFF

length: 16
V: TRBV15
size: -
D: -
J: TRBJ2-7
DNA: TGTGCCACCAGCAGAGATTACGGGGTCTCCTACAATGAGCAGTACTTC
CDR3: CATSRDYGVSYNEQYF

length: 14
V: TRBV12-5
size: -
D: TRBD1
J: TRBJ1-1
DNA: TGTGCTAGTGGTCCCCAAACAGGGGGCACTGAAGCTTTCTTT
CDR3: CASGPQTGGTEAFF

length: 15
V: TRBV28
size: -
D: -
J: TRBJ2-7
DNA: TGTGCCAGCAGGACAGCGGGCTTATCCTCCTACGAGCAGTACTTC
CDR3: CASRTAGLSSYEQYF

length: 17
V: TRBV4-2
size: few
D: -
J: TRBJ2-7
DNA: TGTGCCAGCAGCCACTCCCGTGGCGAGCGGAACTCCTACGAGCAGTACTTC
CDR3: CASSHSRGERNSYEQYF

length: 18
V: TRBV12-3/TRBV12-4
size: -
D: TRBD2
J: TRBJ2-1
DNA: TGTGCCAGCAGTTTACTAGCGGGGGTAGCCGTTGCCTACAATGAGCAGTTCTTC
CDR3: CASSLLAGVAVAYNEQFF

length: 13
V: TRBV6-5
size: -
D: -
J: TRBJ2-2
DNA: TGTGCCAGCAGTTACCCCCGGTCCGGGGAGCTGTTTTTT
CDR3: CASSYPRSGELFF

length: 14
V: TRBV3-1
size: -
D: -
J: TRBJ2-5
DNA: TGTGCCAGCAGCTATCGGACCCAACAAGAGACCCAGTACTTC
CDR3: CASSYRTQQETQYF

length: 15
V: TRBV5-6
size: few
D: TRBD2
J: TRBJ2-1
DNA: TGTGCCAGCAGTTCTAGCGGGATTTGGGACAATGAGCAGTTCTTC
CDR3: CASSSSGIWDNEQFF

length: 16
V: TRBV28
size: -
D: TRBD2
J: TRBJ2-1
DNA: TGTGCCAGCAGTTTTTTCGGGAGGGGCAAGGTGAATGAGCGGTTCTTC
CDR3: CASSFFGRGKVNERFF

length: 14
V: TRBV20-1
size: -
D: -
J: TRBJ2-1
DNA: TGCAGTGCTAGTTTGGCTAGCCTCAACAATGAGCAGTTCTTC
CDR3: CSASLASLNNEQFF